These T cell receptor beta chains were read from a single sample in a study of OX40 agonist ivuxolimab in advanced cancers. TCRdb keeps only in-frame clones here, not all; method: immunoSEQ multiplex PCR. The data show about 130,000 clones, over 75% seen once. The source material was CD4+ or CD8+ T cells sorted from blood, sampled in a trial of the OX40 agonist ivuxolimab. These receptors were collected from an adult with an advanced solid tumor such as melanoma, head and neck, liver or kidney cancer. Each CDR3 is given with its conserved first and last residue. Each record gives: CDR3 DNA, CDR3 protein, D gene, V gene, J gene, clone size. A D gene is named only where the DNA matches it firmly. Clone size is shown for a subset of rows, as once, few, many or a class of expanded clone.

CDR3nt: TGTGCCAGCAGTGAAGCGCACTCGGGGCGAAGTGAGCAGTTCTTC
CDR3aa: CASSEAHSGRSEQFF
d_gene: .
v_gene: TRBV6-1
j_gene: TRBJ2-1
abundance: .

CDR3nt: TGTGCCAGCAGTGACTCTGGGGATGGGGCCAACGTCCTGACTTTC
CDR3aa: CASSDSGDGANVLTF
d_gene: .
v_gene: TRBV6-4
j_gene: TRBJ2-6
abundance: .

CDR3nt: TGCGCCAGCAGCTTGGAGGGCCCAAACATTCAGTACTTC
CDR3aa: CASSLEGPNIQYF
d_gene: .
v_gene: TRBV5-1
j_gene: TRBJ2-4
abundance: .

CDR3nt: TGTGCCAGTAGCCTCATGGATGCTAACTATGGCTACACCTTC
CDR3aa: CASSLMDANYGYTF
d_gene: .
v_gene: TRBV19
j_gene: TRBJ1-2
abundance: .

CDR3nt: TGTGCCAGCAGCCCCACTAGCGGGTCATATAATACCCCCCGGCAAGAGACCCAGTACTTC
CDR3aa: CASSPTSGSYNTPRQETQYF
d_gene: TRBD2
v_gene: TRBV7-3
j_gene: TRBJ2-5
abundance: .

CDR3nt: TGTGCCAGCTCACCAGAGCTCAGTGAGCCCCAGCATTTT
CDR3aa: CASSPELSEPQHF
d_gene: .
v_gene: TRBV18
j_gene: TRBJ1-5
abundance: .

CDR3nt: TGTGCCAGCAGCCCCTCCGGAAGCGGGAGCTCCTACGAGCAGTACTTC
CDR3aa: CASSPSGSGSSYEQYF
d_gene: TRBD2
v_gene: TRBV7-9
j_gene: TRBJ2-7
abundance: .

CDR3nt: TGTGCCAGCAGTCGTACAGGGTCCTACGAGCAGTACTTC
CDR3aa: CASSRTGSYEQYF
d_gene: .
v_gene: TRBV6-5
j_gene: TRBJ2-7
abundance: .

CDR3nt: TGTGCCAGCAGTCCTCAGGGAAACACTGAAGCTTTCTTT
CDR3aa: CASSPQGNTEAFF
d_gene: .
v_gene: TRBV6-1
j_gene: TRBJ1-1
abundance: .

CDR3nt: TGTGCCAGCAGTTACGGTCCGGGGGAATACGAGCAGTACTTC
CDR3aa: CASSYGPGEYEQYF
d_gene: .
v_gene: TRBV6-5
j_gene: TRBJ2-7
abundance: .

CDR3nt: TGTGCCAGCAGCTTAGAACTAGCGCACTCCTACGAGCAGTACTTC
CDR3aa: CASSLELAHSYEQYF
d_gene: TRBD2
v_gene: TRBV11-2
j_gene: TRBJ2-7
abundance: .

CDR3nt: TGCGCCAGCAGCCCCGGGACTTTGGACGAGCAGTACTTC
CDR3aa: CASSPGTLDEQYF
d_gene: .
v_gene: TRBV4-1
j_gene: TRBJ2-7
abundance: .

CDR3nt: TGTGCCAGCAGCTTTGGTGGACAGGGGGCAAGGGGCTACACCTTC
CDR3aa: CASSFGGQGARGYTF
d_gene: TRBD1
v_gene: TRBV5-4
j_gene: TRBJ1-2
abundance: .

CDR3nt: TGTGCCAGCAGTCGGGACAGGGTTTCCCTTGGGGCCAACGTCCTGACTTTC
CDR3aa: CASSRDRVSLGANVLTF
d_gene: TRBD1
v_gene: TRBV6-4
j_gene: TRBJ2-6
abundance: .

CDR3nt: TGTGCCAGCAGCACCCGAGCAGTGGGAGGGCAGGATGAGCAGTTCTTC
CDR3aa: CASSTRAVGGQDEQFF
d_gene: TRBD2
v_gene: TRBV11-2
j_gene: TRBJ2-1
abundance: .

CDR3nt: TGTGCCAGCGGCGCAGGGTGGAATCAGCCCCAGCATTTT
CDR3aa: CASGAGWNQPQHF
d_gene: .
v_gene: TRBV2
j_gene: TRBJ1-5
abundance: .

CDR3nt: TGTGCCTGGAGTTTCGGCGGGATAGATGAGCAGTTCTTC
CDR3aa: CAWSFGGIDEQFF
d_gene: .
v_gene: TRBV30
j_gene: TRBJ2-1
abundance: .

CDR3nt: TGTGCCAGCAGCCCGATCGGGGGAGTTAATCAGCCCCAGCATTTT
CDR3aa: CASSPIGGVNQPQHF
d_gene: .
v_gene: TRBV28
j_gene: TRBJ1-5
abundance: once

CDR3nt: TGTGCCAGCAGCCTGGGGGTGACAGGATCTTCCCAGTTCTTC
CDR3aa: CASSLGVTGSSQFF
d_gene: .
v_gene: TRBV7-2
j_gene: TRBJ2-1
abundance: .

CDR3nt: TGTGCCAGCAGCTTGGGTGAGAACAATGAGCAGTTCTTC
CDR3aa: CASSLGENNEQFF
d_gene: .
v_gene: TRBV7-2
j_gene: TRBJ2-1
abundance: .

CDR3nt: TGTGCCAGCCTGGACCCGGGGCTCAATCAGCCCCAGCATTTT
CDR3aa: CASLDPGLNQPQHF
d_gene: .
v_gene: TRBV28
j_gene: TRBJ1-5
abundance: .

CDR3nt: TGCGCCAGCAGCCCAGGGGTGAACACTGAAGCTTTCTTT
CDR3aa: CASSPGVNTEAFF
d_gene: .
v_gene: TRBV5-1
j_gene: TRBJ1-1
abundance: .